This T cell receptor beta chain was sequenced for a study of cytomegalovirus exposure and HLA in healthy donors. The overall study: Early released data had around 79 million unique TCRs, all coming from HLA-typed donors.

The V and J ends lost 0 bases and 0 bases respectively, with 13 bases between them. Per germline, CDR1 SGHRS and CDR2 YFSETQ. This CDR3 comprises 17 residues. PCR involved 60 Vbeta and 13 Jbeta primers. Clones were read by immunoSEQ multiplex PCR, and TCRdb kept only the in-frame ones, dropping some. The top ten hold approximately 10% of the sample, which has roughly 120,000 clones, roughly 82% seen once. Study conclusions and caveats: There were a few CMV-associated chains whose specificity for CMV antigens was confirmed in vitro. A link between a missense DCLRE1C variant and TCR beta V- and J-gene trimming emerged from a later analysis. The study flagged roughly 150 TCR beta chains as cytomegalovirus-associated.

This clone was recorded only once. Antigen specificity is unknown. Sequences were obtained from PBMCs. The chain combines TRBV5-1 with TRBJ2-1, with a weak D call TRBD1 (6 bases). This sequence was found in a male donor in good health and CMV-seropositive. The CDR3 coding sequence is TGCGCCAGCAGCTTGGTAACCGGGACATCCTCCTACAATGAGCAGTTCTTC. Translated: CASSLVTGTSSYNEQFF.